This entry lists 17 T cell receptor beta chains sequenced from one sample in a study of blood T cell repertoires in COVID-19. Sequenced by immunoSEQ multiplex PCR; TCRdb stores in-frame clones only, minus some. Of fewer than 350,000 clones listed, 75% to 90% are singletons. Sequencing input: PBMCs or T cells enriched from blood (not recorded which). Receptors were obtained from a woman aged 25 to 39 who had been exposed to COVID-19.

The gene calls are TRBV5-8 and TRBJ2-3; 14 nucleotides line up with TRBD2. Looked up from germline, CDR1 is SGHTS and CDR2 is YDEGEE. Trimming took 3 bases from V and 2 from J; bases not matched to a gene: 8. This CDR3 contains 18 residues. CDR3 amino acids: CASSSGLAGAGYTDTQYF. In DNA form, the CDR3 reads TGTGCCAGCAGCTCGGGACTAGCGGGGGCCGGGTACACAGATACGCAGTATTTT.

The CDR3 is CASSDDREGEKLFF. In DNA, the CDR3 is TGCGCCAGCAGTGACGACAGAGAAGGTGAAAAACTGTTTTTT. The V gene is TRBV10-1, the J gene TRBJ1-4, with D possibly matching TRBD1 (5 bases). In germline, CDR1 is WNHNN, CDR2 SYGVQD (reference sequence). This CDR3 is built from 14 residues. Trimming took 3 bases from V and 7 from J, leaving 12 bases between them.

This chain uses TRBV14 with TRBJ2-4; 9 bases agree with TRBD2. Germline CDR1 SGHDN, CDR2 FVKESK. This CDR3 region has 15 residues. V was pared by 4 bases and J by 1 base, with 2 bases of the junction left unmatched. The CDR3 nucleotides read TGTGCCAGCAGCCGTACTAGCGGGGCCAAAAACATTCAGTACTTC. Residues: CASSRTSGAKNIQYF.

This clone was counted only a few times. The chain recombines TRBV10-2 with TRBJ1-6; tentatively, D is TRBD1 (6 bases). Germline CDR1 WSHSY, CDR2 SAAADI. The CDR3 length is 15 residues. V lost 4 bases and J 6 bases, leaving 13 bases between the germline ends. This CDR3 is CASSVGQRPNSPLHF. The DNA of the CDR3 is TGCGCCAGCAGTGTAGGACAGCGACCTAATTCACCCCTCCACTTT.

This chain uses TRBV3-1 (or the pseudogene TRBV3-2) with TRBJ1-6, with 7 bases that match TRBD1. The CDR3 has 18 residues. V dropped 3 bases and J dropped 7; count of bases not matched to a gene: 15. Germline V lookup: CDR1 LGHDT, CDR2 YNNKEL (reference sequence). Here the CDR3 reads CASSHRTGGRGRNSPLHF. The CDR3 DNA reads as TGTGCCAGCAGCCATCGGACAGGTGGCCGGGGGAGGAATTCACCCCTCCACTTT.

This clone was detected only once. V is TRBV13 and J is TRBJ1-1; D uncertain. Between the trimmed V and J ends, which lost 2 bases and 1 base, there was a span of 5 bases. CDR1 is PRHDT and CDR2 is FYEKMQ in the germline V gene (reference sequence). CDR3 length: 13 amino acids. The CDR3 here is CASSLQENTEAFF. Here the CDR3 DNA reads TGTGCCAGCAGCTTACAGGAGAACACTGAAGCTTTCTTT.

CDR3 sequence (DNA): TGCGCCAGCAGCCACGGGGGGAGTGGGAACACTGAAGCTTTCTTT. Residues: CASSHGGSGNTEAFF. This rearrangement joins TRBV5-1 to TRBJ1-1; D might be TRBD1 (5 bases). The CDR3 loop spans 15 amino acids. V lost 4 bases, J lost 1 base, and 14 bases lay in between. The germline V gene encodes CDR1 SGHRS and CDR2 YFSETQ.

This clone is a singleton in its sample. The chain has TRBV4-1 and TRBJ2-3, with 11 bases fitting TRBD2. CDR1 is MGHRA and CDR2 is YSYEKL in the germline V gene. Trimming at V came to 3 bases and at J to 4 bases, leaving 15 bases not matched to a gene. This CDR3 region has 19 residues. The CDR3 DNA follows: TGCGCCAGCAGCCACGGAGTTAGCGGGGGGGCCTGGTCGGCAGATACGCAGTATTTT. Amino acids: CASSHGVSGGAWSADTQYF.

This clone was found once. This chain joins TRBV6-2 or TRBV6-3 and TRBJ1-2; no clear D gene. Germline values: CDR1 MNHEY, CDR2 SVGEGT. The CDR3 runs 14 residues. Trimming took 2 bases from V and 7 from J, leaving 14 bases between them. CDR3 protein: CASSYGGLRSGYTF. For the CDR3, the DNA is TGTGCCAGCAGTTACGGTGGCCTACGGAGTGGCTACACCTTC.

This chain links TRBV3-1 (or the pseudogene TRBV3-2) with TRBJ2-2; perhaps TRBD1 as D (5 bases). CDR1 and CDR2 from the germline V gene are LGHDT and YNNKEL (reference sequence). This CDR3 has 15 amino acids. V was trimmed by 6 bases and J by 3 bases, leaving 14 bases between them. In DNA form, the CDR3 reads TGTGCCAGCAGTCCCCTTGCAGGGCACACCGGGGAGCTGTTTTTT. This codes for CASSPLAGHTGELFF.

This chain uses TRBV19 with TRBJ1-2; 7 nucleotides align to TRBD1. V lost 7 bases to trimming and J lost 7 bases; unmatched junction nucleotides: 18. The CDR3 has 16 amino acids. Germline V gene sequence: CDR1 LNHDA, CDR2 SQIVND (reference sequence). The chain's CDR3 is CASMALWQGVDGGYTF. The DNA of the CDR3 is TGTGCCAGTATGGCCTTGTGGCAGGGGGTCGATGGTGGCTACACCTTC.

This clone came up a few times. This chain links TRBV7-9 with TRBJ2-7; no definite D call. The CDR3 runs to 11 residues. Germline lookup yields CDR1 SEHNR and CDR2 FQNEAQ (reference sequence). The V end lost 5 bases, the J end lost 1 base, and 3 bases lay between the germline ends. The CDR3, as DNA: TGTGCCAGCAGCGAGTCCTACGAGCAGTACTTC. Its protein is CASSESYEQYF.

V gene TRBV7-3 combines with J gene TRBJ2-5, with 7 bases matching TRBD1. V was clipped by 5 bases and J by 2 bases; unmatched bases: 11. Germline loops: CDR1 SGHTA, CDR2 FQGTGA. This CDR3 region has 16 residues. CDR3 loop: CASSPTGLASQETQYF. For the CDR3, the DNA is TGTGCCAGCAGCCCGACAGGGTTAGCCTCACAAGAGACCCAGTACTTC.

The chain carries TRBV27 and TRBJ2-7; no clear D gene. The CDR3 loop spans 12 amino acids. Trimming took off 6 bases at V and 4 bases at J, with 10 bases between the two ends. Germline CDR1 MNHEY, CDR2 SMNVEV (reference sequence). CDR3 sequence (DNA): TGTGCCAGCAGGGCTTTTAATTACGAGCAGTACTTC. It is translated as CASRAFNYEQYF.

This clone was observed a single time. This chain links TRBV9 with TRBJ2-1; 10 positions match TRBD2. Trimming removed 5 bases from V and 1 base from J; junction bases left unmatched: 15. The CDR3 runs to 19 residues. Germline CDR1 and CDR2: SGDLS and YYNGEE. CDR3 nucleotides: TGTGCCAGCAGTCGTCTAGCGGGAGCGAATTATTTATCCTACAATGAGCAGTTCTTC. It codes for CASSRLAGANYLSYNEQFF.

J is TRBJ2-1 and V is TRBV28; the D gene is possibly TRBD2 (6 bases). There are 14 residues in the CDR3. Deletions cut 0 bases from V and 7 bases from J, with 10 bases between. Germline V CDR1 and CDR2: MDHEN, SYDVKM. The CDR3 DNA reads TGTGCCAGCAGTTTATGGGGGGGAAAGAATGAGCAGTTCTTC. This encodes CASSLWGGKNEQFF.

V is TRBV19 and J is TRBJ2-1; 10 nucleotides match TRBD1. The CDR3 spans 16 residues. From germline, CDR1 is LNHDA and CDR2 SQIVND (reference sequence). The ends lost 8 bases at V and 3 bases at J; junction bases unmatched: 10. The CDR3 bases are TGTGCCAGTTACTCAAACGGACAGGGGGGCTACAATGAGCAGTTCTTC. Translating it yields CASYSNGQGGYNEQFF.